Here is one TCR beta chain with its context. Its specificity is unknown. This CDR3 has 13 residues. V lost 3 bases to trimming and J lost 0 bases, with 5 bases between them. Germline-derived CDR1 and CDR2 are MDHEN and SYDVKM. This sample was included in a study of T cell responses to AZD1222 COVID-19 vaccine. Findings and limits, study-wide: In a largely white British group with more females than males, clonal diversity was possibly underestimated. Among AZD1222 vaccinees, only five to seven were seropositive at baseline. Targets within unmutated variant regions were reportedly found for nearly half of spike-specific TCRs.

Assay: immunoSEQ multiplex PCR; the TCRdb copy retains only in-frame clones and omits some. The data show around 110,000 clones, with 80% to 85% seen just once and roughly 9% held by the top ten. The chain has TRBV28 and TRBJ2-5; no definite D call. This clonotype was sampled from an adult in good health. Sequenced material: peripheral blood, taken on day 0 of AZD1222 vaccination. The chain's CDR3 is CASSLADQETQYF. The CDR3, as DNA: TGTGCCAGCAGTTTGGCGGACCAAGAGACCCAGTACTTC.